Below are 17 T cell receptor beta chains sequenced from a single sample in a study of identical twins. TCRdb itself ran the 5' RACE reads through MiXCR, one entry per CDR3 protein. The table includes about 900,000 distinct CDR3 sequences, roughly an eighth detected once. The same data also went into a second study, on yellow fever vaccine responses in identical twins.

The sample was PBMCs. The receptors derive from a woman between 18 and 29 years old in good health.

The V call is TRBV5-1, the J call TRBJ1-1; D perhaps matches TRBD1 (5 bases). CDR1 and CDR2 (germline): SGHRS, YFSETQ. This CDR3 is 15 amino acids long. The V gene lost 3 bases and the J gene lost 4 bases, with 16 bases spanning the gap. CDR3 coding DNA: TGCGCCAGCAGCTCGCAGGGAGGGAGTAGCACTGAAGCTTTCTTT. As protein: CASSSQGGSSTEAFF. The full variable domain, in which reference TRBV5-1 and TRBJ1-1 provide the parts outside the CDR3, is KAGVTQTPRYLIKTRGQQVTLSCSPISGHRSVSWYQQTPGQGLQFLFEYFSETQRNKGNFPGRFSGRQFSNSRSEMNVSTLELGDSALYLCASSSQGGSSTEAFFGQGTRLTVV.

The chain carries TRBV12-5 and TRBJ1-2; maybe TRBD1 (6 bases). V lost 6 bases, J lost 6 bases, and 17 bases lay in between. This CDR3 has 14 amino acids. Germline V lookup: CDR1 LGHNT, CDR2 FRNRAP. For the CDR3, the DNA is TGTGCTAGTGGGAAGTCAGGGGAATCAAATGGCTACACCTTC. Its protein product is CASGKSGESNGYTF.

This clonotype was counted a few times. This chain uses TRBV7-9 with TRBJ1-2; tentatively, D is TRBD1 (5 bases). CDR1 SEHNR and CDR2 FQNEAQ come from the germline V gene (reference sequence). V was trimmed by 1 base and J by 3 bases, leaving 12 bases between them. The CDR3 spans 15 residues. The CDR3 loop is CASSLGSGADYGYTF. DNA of the CDR3: TGTGCCAGCAGCTTAGGCTCCGGGGCCGACTATGGCTACACCTTC.

This clonotype has just a few counts. CDR3 region: CSATGVANQPQHF. CDR3 in DNA: TGCAGTGCTACTGGGGTCGCCAATCAGCCCCAGCATTTT. The rearrangement uses TRBV20-1 and TRBJ1-5; D gene uncertain. CDR3 size: 13 residues. Looked up from germline, CDR1 is DFQATT and CDR2 is SNEGSKA (reference sequence). Trimming removed 4 bases at V and 3 bases at J, with 10 bases between.

This clonotype was picked up a small number of times. DNA of the CDR3: TGTGCCAGCAACCGGGACGGCTTCCAAGAGACCCAGTACTTC. This encodes CASNRDGFQETQYF. J is TRBJ2-5 and V is TRBV28; TRBD1 or TRBD2 may be the D gene (5 bases each). The length of the CDR3 is 14 residues. V lost 7 bases and J lost 1, with 13 bases in between. The germline V gene has CDR1 MDHEN and CDR2 SYDVKM. The full variable domain, with the rest looked up from reference TRBV28 and TRBJ2-5, is DVKVTQSSRYLVKRTGEKVFLECVQDMDHENMFWYRQDPGLGLRLIYFSYDVKMKEKGDIPEGYSVSREKKERFSLILESASTNQTSMYLCASNRDGFQETQYFGPGTRLLVL.

This clonotype was seen a handful of times. The gene calls are TRBV27 and TRBJ1-4; D not resolved. Germline CDR1 reads MNHEY; CDR2 reads SMNVEV (reference sequence). This CDR3 has 15 residues. V was cut by 1 base and J by 0 bases, with 6 bases left in between. This CDR3 reads CASSLFPATNEKLFF. DNA for the CDR3: TGTGCCAGCAGTTTATTTCCTGCAACTAATGAAAAACTGTTTTTT. The full variable domain, completed using reference TRBV27 and TRBJ1-4, is EAQVTQNPRYLITVTGKKLTVTCSQNMNHEYMSWYRQDPGLGLRQIYYSMNVEVTDKGDVPEGYKVSRKEKRNFPLILESPSPNQTSLYFCASSLFPATNEKLFFGSGTQLSVL.

The J gene is TRBJ2-1, the V gene TRBV11-2, with D tentatively TRBD2 (6 bases). Trimming took off 8 bases at V and 5 bases at J, with 16 bases between the two ends. The CDR3 has 14 residues. Germline CDR1 SGHAT, CDR2 FQNNGV. In nucleotides, the CDR3 is TGTGCCAGCTGGACGCCTAGCGTACACAATGAGCAGTTCTTC. Its translation is CASWTPSVHNEQFF.

This clonotype occurred a few times. The rearrangement uses TRBV10-3 and TRBJ2-5; the D gene is possibly TRBD2 (6 bases). CDR1 is ENHRY and CDR2 is SYGVKD in the germline V gene. This CDR3 contains 14 residues. V dropped 5 bases and J dropped 1 base, with 11 bases sitting between them. Here the CDR3 reads CAISLTGSQETQYF. CDR3 coding DNA: TGTGCCATCAGTCTGACCGGGAGCCAAGAGACCCAGTACTTC.

The chain carries TRBV2 and TRBJ1-6; 8 bases map to TRBD1. The CDR3 spans 13 residues. V gave up 10 bases and J gave up 8 bases; unmatched junction bases: 7. CDR1 and CDR2 from the germline V gene are SNHLY and FYNNEI. The chain's CDR3 is CATPGGVDSPLHF. The CDR3 bases are TGTGCCACCCCAGGGGGCGTAGATTCACCCCTCCACTTT.

In this sample, this clonotype turned up a few times. This rearrangement joins TRBV5-1 to TRBJ1-5; 7 bases line up with TRBD1. CDR1 and CDR2 (germline): SGHRS, YFSETQ. This CDR3 comprises 15 residues. The junction had 3 bases not matched to a gene; V was cut back by 0 bases and J by 3 bases. In nucleotides, the CDR3 is TGCGCCAGCAGCTTGGCGGGACAGCTCAATCAGCCCCAGCATTTT. The encoded protein is CASSLAGQLNQPQHF. The variable domain in full, completed from reference TRBV5-1 and TRBJ1-5, reads KAGVTQTPRYLIKTRGQQVTLSCSPISGHRSVSWYQQTPGQGLQFLFEYFSETQRNKGNFPGRFSGRQFSNSRSEMNVSTLELGDSALYLCASSLAGQLNQPQHFGDGTRLSIL.

This clonotype was detected ten times or more. J is TRBJ2-3 and V is TRBV27; D not certain. This CDR3 is 15 amino acids long. V lost 7 bases, J lost 4 bases, and 18 bases lay in between. In germline, CDR1 is MNHEY, CDR2 SMNVEV (reference sequence). The CDR3, as DNA: TGTGCCAGCAAACTTTTGCCCGAAATTCCAGATACGCAGTATTTT. Its translation: CASKLLPEIPDTQYF.

This clonotype has a single count. The rearrangement uses TRBV12-3 or TRBV12-4 and TRBJ2-2, with 7 positions matching TRBD1. V shed 5 bases, J shed 4 bases, and the junction held 4 bases outside the gene matches. The CDR3 contains 14 residues. The CDR3 coding sequence is TGTGCCAGCAGTAGGGGGCGCGGCACCGGGGAGCTGTTTTTT. Its protein product is CASSRGRGTGELFF.

V is TRBV27 and J is TRBJ2-3; 9 nucleotides align to TRBD2. The CDR3 is 18 residues long. In germline, CDR1 is MNHEY, CDR2 SMNVEV (reference sequence). The V gene end was trimmed by 5 bases and the J gene end by 4 bases; junction bases not matched to a gene: 16. This chain's CDR3 is CASSPVRLAGGQPDTQYF. The CDR3 coding sequence is TGTGCCAGCAGTCCCGTCCGACTTGCGGGAGGGCAACCAGATACGCAGTATTTT.

This clonotype was found a few times. The chain links TRBV3-1 to TRBJ2-2; the D call may be TRBD1 or TRBD2 (5 bases each). The CDR3 extends over 16 amino acids. With 1 base removed from V and 2 bases from J, the gap between germline ends came to 11 bases. The germline V gene has CDR1 LGHDT and CDR2 YNNKEL (reference sequence). The CDR3 nucleotides are TGTGCCAGCAGCCAAGTTGAGGGACGTAACACCGGGGAGCTGTTTTTT. Translated, it gives CASSQVEGRNTGELFF.

This clonotype has a handful of counts. The rearrangement uses TRBV6-5 and TRBJ2-1; D unclear. The CDR3 covers 14 residues. Germline V gene lookup returns CDR1 MNHEY and CDR2 SVGAGI. V lost 0 bases and J 10 bases, leaving 13 bases between the germline ends. The DNA for the CDR3 is TGTGCCAGCAGTTACTCGAAGCTCGAGCAAGAGCAGTTCTTC. Translated: CASSYSKLEQEQFF.

This clonotype was counted only a few times. This chain joins TRBV20-1 and TRBJ2-2; a weak D match, TRBD2 (5 bases). The germline gives CDR1 DFQATT, CDR2 SNEGSKA (reference sequence). The CDR3 is 15 residues long. With 3 bases removed from V and 5 bases from J, the gap between germline ends came to 16 bases. CDR3 DNA: TGCAGTGCTAGGGGGAGCCTACTAGGGACCGGGGAGCTGTTTTTT. This translates into CSARGSLLGTGELFF.

This clonotype was observed a handful of times. This chain joins TRBV9 and TRBJ2-1; 13 bases match TRBD2. Trimming took 4 bases from V and 2 from J; bases not matched to a gene: 15. The CDR3 runs 20 residues. Germline CDR1 is SGDLS and CDR2 is YYNGEE. The CDR3 DNA sequence: TGTGCCAGCAGCCGCACTAGCGGGGGGGTTCGGTTTCCTGCCTACAATGAGCAGTTCTTC. The encoded protein is CASSRTSGGVRFPAYNEQFF.